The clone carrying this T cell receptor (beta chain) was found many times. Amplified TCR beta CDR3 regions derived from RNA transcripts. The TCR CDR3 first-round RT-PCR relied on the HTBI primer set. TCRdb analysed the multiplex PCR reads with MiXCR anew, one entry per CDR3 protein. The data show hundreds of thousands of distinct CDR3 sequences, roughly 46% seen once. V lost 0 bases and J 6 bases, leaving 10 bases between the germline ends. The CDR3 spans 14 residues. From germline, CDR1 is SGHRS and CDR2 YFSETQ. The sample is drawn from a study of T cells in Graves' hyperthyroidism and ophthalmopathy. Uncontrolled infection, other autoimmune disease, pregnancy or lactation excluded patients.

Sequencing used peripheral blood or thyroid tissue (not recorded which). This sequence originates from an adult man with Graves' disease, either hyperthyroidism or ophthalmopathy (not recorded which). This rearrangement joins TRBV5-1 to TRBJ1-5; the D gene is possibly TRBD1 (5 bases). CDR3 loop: CASSLEGTGQPQHF. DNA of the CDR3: TGCGCCAGCAGCTTGGAAGGGACGGGTCAGCCCCAGCATTTT.